The source of this TCR beta chain is a study of blood T cells in healthy people across ages (dated by TCRdb to between 2014 and 2017). At the level of the whole study: In model experiments, template switching captured roughly one uniquely barcoded TCR beta cDNA molecule for every two T cells. The study measured age-related changes in TCR beta repertoire diversity using deep sequencing normalized with unique cDNA molecular identifiers. Donors were grouped into four age groups: young (average 16 years), middle-aged (around 39), aged (approximately 67) and long-lived (approximately 75). For two donors (one aged 18 to 30 and one aged 80 or older), the study analyzed two additional independent replicas of 1 million unique cDNA reads from the same blood draw.

The receptor library was made with 5' RACE. The sequencer was an Illumina HiSeq 2500. A second 7 to 11 cycle PCR used a sample-barcoded 5' primer and a J-beta primer mix. A unique molecular identifier was introduced onto each TCR beta cDNA molecule by a template-switch 5' adaptor carrying 12 random nucleotides. Each sample yielded at least 2.5 million CDR3-containing paired-end reads. The Mint cDNA synthesis kit, primed by a TRBC-specific oligonucleotide, was used to synthesize first-strand cDNA from all RNA. Following uracil-DNA glycosylase treatment, all cDNA underwent a first 18-cycle PCR with the universal primers M1SS and BC2_uni_R. The study's processing was this. For normalization, 1 million high-quality reads, each with a distinct molecular identifier, were randomly selected from each sample. Reads sharing molecular identifiers were discarded rather than binned into consensus sequences. MiTCR, run with a Q25 quality threshold and the strictest error-elimination algorithm, handled CDR3 identification, clonotype clustering and error correction. Lower-bound total TCR beta diversity was estimated with a nonparametric unseen species model using Euler transformation. TCRdb reanalyzed the raw reads on its own, using fastp at Q25 for trimming and MiXCR for clone calling, and kept in-frame beta chains. Each CDR3 protein appears once, grouped with its most common genes and DNA. The V and J calls here are based on TCRdb, not the publication. This sample has about 1 million distinct CDR3 sequences in its table, and roughly 24% of those were observed once. Together, the top ten hold less than 0.75% of the sample.

A note on this clonotype: The clone's antigen remains unknown. Base qualities are not at hand, and no much larger clone is one base apart.

Systemically healthy Caucasian individuals from Russia, some 40 in total and aged about 6 to 100 years, were included as donors. About 10 milliliters of peripheral blood were collected from each donor into EDTA-treated Vacutainer tubes. Ficoll-Paque density-gradient centrifugation was used to isolate PBMCs, with at least 6.5 million obtained per sample. Total RNA was extracted from PBMCs with Trizol reagent, with at least 6 micrograms obtained per sample. Naive CD45RAhigh/CD27high T cell percentages were measured by flow cytometry on a PBMC aliquot from every donor. General findings and caveats noted by the study authors: Compared with the aged group, the long-lived group had more naive CD4+ T cells, fewer expanded clones and increased TCR diversity, suggesting age selection. Bulk unsorted PBMC profiling prevented conclusive comparison of naive and antigen-experienced compartments. Donor CMV infection status was unknown, potentially confounding age-related changes in expanded clonotypes. Total diversity estimates from one million sequenced T cells were considered lower bounds and underestimates. There was a strong correlation between observed TCR beta diversity and the percentage of naive T cells measured by flow cytometry. As age increased, observed TCR beta diversity per million T cells dropped in a roughly linear way, and a significant reduction was already evident by age 40.

From the cysteine through the phenylalanine, the CDR3 covers 15 amino acids. Of all the DNA, just the CDR3 is kept, 45 bases in frame from base 1. Between the V and J ends, shortened by 9 bases and 0 bases respectively, the junction contains 15 bases. From the germline V gene, CDR1 is SGHRS and CDR2 is YFSETQ. The same sample was also studied in work on T cells of mothers and their children. In that second paper, the authors write: The donors were nine systemically healthy Caucasian individuals, made up of three mothers and their six children. cDNA synthesis used all of the extracted RNA, with about 1.5 ug of RNA in each 15 ul reaction. In the second PCR, sample barcodes and 2-4 random nucleotides were introduced via the M1S primer. More than 8 million TCR beta CDR3 reads were obtained from each mother, and about 3 million reads were obtained from each child. In both related and unrelated pairs, thymic selection shapes the output of TCR recombination in a similar way, with inherited differences having only a minor effect. Normalized repertoire overlap was always found to be slightly, but never significantly, higher in related mother-child pairs than in unrelated mother-child pairs. With a sensitivity of approximately 100 clones per million clonotypes, no persistent microchimeric T cell clones were detected. To look for features that set related mother-child pairs apart from unrelated individuals, the researchers ran deep NGS to compare the TCR beta repertoires of mothers and children. The mean age was around 40 +/- 4 years for the mothers and approximately 11 +/- 4 years for the children. After adapter ligation was performed with NEBNext reagents, the libraries were sequenced on an Illumina HiSeq 2000 with 100+100 nt paired-end reads. Mother and child libraries were prepared a month apart and sequenced in separate runs to prevent cross-contamination. Between 500,000 and 2,000,000 distinct TCR beta clonotypes were identified per donor. Naive TCR beta clonotypes were estimated from low-frequency clonotypes matched to each donor's FACS-determined naive share, without sorting.

The receptor was isolated from a girl under 10 years old in good health. The sequenced material came from blood. The chain is made from TRBV5-1 and TRBJ1-4; no D gene call is confident. The DNA sequence is given as TGCGCCACCAGTGTAACGGGGTCAACTAATGAAAAACTGTTTTTT. Its protein is CATSVTGSTNEKLFF.